This TCR beta chain is from a study of OX40 agonist ivuxolimab in advanced cancers. V gave up 3 bases and J gave up 1 base; unmatched junction bases: 5. The CDR3 has 16 amino acids. CDR1 and CDR2 (germline): SGHRS, YFSETQ. This clone has a single count. Libraries were prepared by immunoSEQ multiplex PCR; TCRdb keeps only in-frame clonotypes and omits some of them. The sample includes about 160,000 clones, 90% to 95% seen only once; the top ten take about 0.3%. The chain is built from TRBV5-1 and TRBJ2-2; 8 bases fit TRBD1. The receptor was isolated from an adult with an advanced solid tumor such as melanoma, head and neck, liver or kidney cancer. The sequencing used CD4+ or CD8+ T cells sorted from blood, collected in a trial of the OX40 agonist ivuxolimab. The CDR3 loop is CASSSFGTGNTGELFF. CDR3 DNA sequence: TGCGCCAGCAGCTCCTTCGGGACAGGGAACACCGGGGAGCTGTTTTTT.